Following are 22 T cell receptor beta chains from one sample sequenced in a study of Graves' ophthalmopathy and Graves' hyperthyroidism. RNA transcripts were the template, and TCR beta CDR3 regions were amplified from them. Scientists carried out first-round RT-PCR using HTBI primers and then a second-round multiplex PCR. TCRdb fed the multiplex PCR reads into MiXCR, producing one record per CDR3 protein. The top ten hold 7.1% of the sample, which has fewer than 650,000 distinct CDR3 sequences, about 20% seen once. Sequenced input: peripheral blood. All receptors come from a woman aged 18-29 years with stable Graves' hyperthyroidism. Some clones in this sample may be carry-over from other donors' samples.

The chain employs TRBV7-2 and TRBJ2-5; 9 nucleotides agree with TRBD2. This CDR3 has 15 residues. J lost 2 bases, V lost 5 bases, and 6 bases had no gene match. Germline V gene data show CDR1 as SGHTA and CDR2 as FQGNSA. CDR3 coding DNA: TGTGCCAGCAGCCCGCTAGCGGGGCCACAAGAGACCCAGTACTTC. Translating it yields CASSPLAGPQETQYF.

The chain carries TRBV3-1 and TRBJ1-5; D is ambiguous. This CDR3 is built from 14 residues. CDR1 and CDR2 from the germline V gene are LGHDT and YNNKEL (reference sequence). Trimming took 4 bases from V and 0 from J, leaving 7 bases between them. The CDR3 sequence is CASSPTTSNQPQHF. In DNA, the CDR3 is TGTGCCAGCAGCCCAACCACTAGCAATCAGCCCCAGCATTTT. The entire variable domain, with the rest obtained from reference TRBV3-1 and TRBJ1-5, is as follows: DTAVSQTPKYLVTQMGNDKSIKCEQNLGHDTMYWYKQDSKKFLKIMFSYNNKELIINETVPNRFSPKSPDKAHLNLHINSLELGDSAVYFCASSPTTSNQPQHFGDGTRLSIL.

This clonotype was picked up many times. The V and J genes are TRBV7-2 and TRBJ2-7, with 8 nucleotides matching TRBD1. V shed 5 bases and J 1 base; nucleotides not matched to a gene: 4. Germline CDR1 reads SGHTA; CDR2 reads FQGNSA. This CDR3 spans 14 amino acids. The CDR3 DNA follows: TGTGCCAGCAGCCCAGACAGGGGATCCTACGAGCAGTACTTC. Protein product: CASSPDRGSYEQYF. The full variable domain, with the rest looked up from reference TRBV7-2 and TRBJ2-7, is GAGVSQSPSNKVTEKGKDVELRCDPISGHTALYWYRQSLGQGLEFLIYFQGNSAPDKSGLPSDRFSAERTGGSVSTLTIQRTQQEDSAVYLCASSPDRGSYEQYFGPGTRLTVT.

Ten or more counts support this clonotype. The chain couples TRBV7-8 to TRBJ1-1; tentatively, D is TRBD1 (6 bases). The CDR3 is 15 amino acids. Per germline, CDR1 SGHVS and CDR2 FQNEAQ. Trimming removed 1 base from V and 4 bases from J, with 13 bases in between. Written as DNA, the CDR3 is TGTGCCAGCAGCTTAGACGGGGGGCGGGTCACTGAAGCTTTCTTT. As protein: CASSLDGGRVTEAFF.

The table lists this clonotype with many counts. The chain's CDR3 is CASSPRVLYEQYF. The DNA for the CDR3 is TGTGCCAGCAGCCCACGGGTCCTCTACGAGCAGTACTTC. V is TRBV7-2 and J is TRBJ2-7; no reliable D call. The CDR3 sequence is 13 residues long. The germline CDR1 and CDR2 sequences are SGHTA and FQGNSA. The V end was cut by 5 bases, the J end by 3 bases, with 11 bases between.

This clonotype has ten or more counts. This rearrangement joins TRBV12-3 or TRBV12-4 to TRBJ2-7, with 10 bases that match TRBD2. J gave up 4 bases and V 5 bases, and 8 bases lay outside the gene matches. The CDR3 runs to 15 residues. CDR3: CASSPSASGSYEQYF. The CDR3 coding sequence is TGTGCCAGCAGTCCTTCGGCTAGCGGGAGTTACGAGCAGTACTTC.

This clonotype was picked up one time. The gene calls are TRBV7-2 and TRBJ2-7, with D unresolved. The germline CDR1 and CDR2 sequences are SGHTA and FQGNSA. Trimming stripped 5 bases from V and 4 bases from J, with 12 bases between. This CDR3 has 13 amino acids. DNA for the CDR3: TGTGCCAGCAGCACTCCCCAATTTTACGAGCAGTACTTC. The encoded protein is CASSTPQFYEQYF.

In this sample, this clonotype turned up once. The V and J genes are TRBV7-2 and TRBJ1-3; D is unclear. Trimming took off 4 bases at V and 2 bases at J, with 12 bases between the two ends. The germline V gene has CDR1 SGHTA and CDR2 FQGNSA. The length of the CDR3 is 15 residues. CDR3 protein: CASSWTETPGNTIYF. The CDR3 nucleotides are TGTGCCAGCAGCTGGACGGAGACCCCTGGAAACACCATATATTTT.

This clonotype was recorded at least ten times. The CDR3 sequence: CASIGEVASSYEQYF. DNA of the CDR3: TGTGCCAGCATTGGTGAGGTGGCGAGCTCCTACGAGCAGTACTTC. The chain recombines TRBV6-2 or TRBV6-3 with TRBJ2-7; D unresolved. Germline lookup yields CDR1 MNHEY and CDR2 SVGEGT. With 7 bases removed from V and 0 bases from J, the gap between germline ends came to 16 bases. The CDR3 length is 15 residues.

This clonotype was detected many times. V and J are TRBV10-1 and TRBJ1-1; D unresolved. Trimming stripped 0 bases from V and 6 bases from J, with 8 bases between. The CDR3 extends over 13 amino acids. The germline CDR1 and CDR2 sequences are WNHNN and SYGVQD (reference sequence). The CDR3 region has the DNA TGCGCCAGCAGTGAGTCTTCTAGCTCTGAAGCTTTCTTT. This encodes CASSESSSSEAFF.

This clonotype has a count of ten or more. V and J are TRBV15 and TRBJ1-6; 9 positions agree with TRBD1. This CDR3 is 16 amino acids long. Germline V lookup: CDR1 LNHNV, CDR2 YYDKDF (reference sequence). Trimming cost V 0 bases and J 9 bases; bases outside gene matches: 6. The CDR3 loop reads CATSRDRDRDGSPLHF. CDR3 sequence (DNA): TGTGCCACCAGCAGAGATCGGGACAGGGACGGTTCACCCCTCCACTTT.

This clonotype came up many times. CDR3 bases: TGTGCCAGCAGTGAAAGGGAGGGGAGGTTCCAAGAGACCCAGTACTTC. Its translation: CASSEREGRFQETQYF. The chain combines TRBV6-1 with TRBJ2-5; 7 positions match TRBD2. The CDR3 loop spans 16 amino acids. Looked up from germline, CDR1 is MNHNS and CDR2 is SASEGT. Trimming cost V 2 bases and J 1 base; bases outside gene matches: 7.

The chain joins TRBV6-1 to TRBJ2-3, with 7 positions matching TRBD1. J was trimmed by 2 bases and V by 11 bases; bases with no gene match: 4. The CDR3 extends over 12 amino acids. CDR1 MNHNS and CDR2 SASEGT come from the germline V gene. CDR3 loop: CAGGQLTDTQYF. The DNA of the CDR3 is TGTGCCGGGGGACAGCTCACAGATACGCAGTATTTT.

This clonotype showed up many times. The gene calls are TRBV5-1 and TRBJ2-7; 12 bases agree with TRBD2. Germline trimming cut 4 bases from V and 0 bases from J; bases unmatched to any gene: 5. This CDR3 region has 16 residues. From germline, CDR1 is SGHRS and CDR2 YFSETQ. In nucleotides, the CDR3 is TGCGCCAGCAGCGATACTAGCGGGGGGTCCTCCTACGAGCAGTACTTC. Its translation: CASSDTSGGSSYEQYF.

This clonotype has a count of ten or more. This chain uses TRBV29-1 with TRBJ2-7; 8 nucleotides line up with TRBD1. This CDR3 region has 15 residues. Germline V gene sequence: CDR1 SQVTM, CDR2 ANQGSEA. J was trimmed by 0 bases and V by 4 bases; bases with no gene match: 8. This chain's CDR3 is CSVVRGQASSYEQYF. The DNA of the CDR3 is TGCAGCGTTGTAAGGGGACAGGCAAGCTCCTACGAGCAGTACTTC.

This clonotype occurred many times. This chain connects TRBV6-2 or TRBV6-3 to TRBJ2-5; 8 bases fit TRBD2. Per germline, CDR1 MNHEY and CDR2 SVGEGT. Losses at the gene ends were 5 bases for V and 2 bases for J; bases not matched to a gene: 7. The CDR3 has 15 residues. The CDR3 coding sequence is TGTGCCAGCAGTCACCTAGCGGGCCTTCAAGAGACCCAGTACTTC. As protein: CASSHLAGLQETQYF.

This clonotype was picked up many times. This rearrangement joins TRBV6-5 to TRBJ2-7; either TRBD1 or TRBD2 may fit D (5 bases each). The CDR3 totals 14 residues. Per the germline V gene, CDR1 is MNHEY and CDR2 is SVGAGI. The ends were cut back, 4 bases at V and 2 bases at J, with 12 bases in the middle. CDR3 residues: CASSSRDLPYEQYF. CDR3 sequence (DNA): TGTGCCAGCAGTTCAAGGGACCTTCCCTACGAGCAGTACTTC.

The table lists this clonotype with a few counts. V usage is TRBV6-5 and J usage is TRBJ2-5; 9 bases fit TRBD2. Per the germline V gene, CDR1 is MNHEY and CDR2 is SVGAGI. J was trimmed by 3 bases and V by 1 base; bases with no gene match: 3. The CDR3 has 15 residues. The CDR3 loop is CASSYWLAGKETQYF. The CDR3 nucleotides read TGTGCCAGCAGTTACTGGCTAGCGGGAAAAGAGACCCAGTACTTC.

This clonotype was observed at least ten times. The rearrangement links TRBV3-1 to TRBJ2-5; D may be TRBD1 (6 bases). CDR1 and CDR2 from the germline V gene are LGHDT and YNNKEL (reference sequence). The ends were cut back, 0 bases at V and 4 bases at J, with 9 bases in the middle. CDR3 size: 14 residues. The DNA for the CDR3 is TGTGCCAGCAGCCAAGATCCCAGGGGAGAGACCCAGTACTTC. This gives the protein CASSQDPRGETQYF.

In its sample, this clonotype was seen a few times. The chain uses TRBV5-1 and TRBJ2-7, with 9 bases aligning to TRBD1. Germline V lookup: CDR1 SGHRS, CDR2 YFSETQ. The J segment lost 3 bases and the V segment lost 5 bases, leaving 12 bases of the junction unmatched. The CDR3 runs to 16 residues. As DNA, the CDR3 is TGCGCCAGCAGGACTACACAGGGGGCCCTTCTCTACGAGCAGTACTTC. It specifies CASRTTQGALLYEQYF. Variable domain in full (rest from reference TRBV5-1 and TRBJ2-7): KAGVTQTPRYLIKTRGQQVTLSCSPISGHRSVSWYQQTPGQGLQFLFEYFSETQRNKGNFPGRFSGRQFSNSRSEMNVSTLELGDSALYLCASRTTQGALLYEQYFGPGTRLTVT.

The chain is built from TRBV4-2 and TRBJ1-5; 8 bases map to TRBD1. J was trimmed by 4 bases and V by 0 bases; bases with no gene match: 5. This CDR3 contains 16 residues. Germline CDR1 LGHNA, CDR2 YNFKEQ. The CDR3 bases are TGTGCCAGCAGCCAAGATACAAACAGGGGGAATCAGCCCCAGCATTTT. This encodes CASSQDTNRGNQPQHF.

Only a few counts were recorded for this clonotype. CDR3 sequence (DNA): TGCGCCAGCAGCGAGGGACTAGCGAGATTCTACGAGCAGTACTTC. Translated: CASSEGLARFYEQYF. The chain carries TRBV5-1 and TRBJ2-7; 10 bases agree with TRBD2. CDR1 SGHRS and CDR2 YFSETQ come from the germline V gene. The J segment lost 3 bases and the V segment lost 4 bases, leaving 7 bases of the junction unmatched. The CDR3 is made up of 15 amino acids.